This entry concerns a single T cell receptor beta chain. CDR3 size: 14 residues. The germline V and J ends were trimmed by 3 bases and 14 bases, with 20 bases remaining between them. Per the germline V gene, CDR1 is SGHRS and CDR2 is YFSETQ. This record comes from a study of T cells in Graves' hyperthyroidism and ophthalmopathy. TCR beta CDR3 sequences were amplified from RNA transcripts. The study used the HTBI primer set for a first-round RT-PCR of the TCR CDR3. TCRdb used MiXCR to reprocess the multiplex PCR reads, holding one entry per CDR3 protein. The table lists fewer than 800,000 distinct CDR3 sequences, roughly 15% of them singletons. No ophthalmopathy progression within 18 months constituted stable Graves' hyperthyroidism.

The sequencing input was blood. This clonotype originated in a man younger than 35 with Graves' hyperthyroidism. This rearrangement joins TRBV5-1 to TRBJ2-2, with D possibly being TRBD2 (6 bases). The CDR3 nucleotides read TGCGCCAGCAGCTCAGTAACTTCGGAGGGGAAACTGTTTTTT. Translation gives CASSSVTSEGKLFF.